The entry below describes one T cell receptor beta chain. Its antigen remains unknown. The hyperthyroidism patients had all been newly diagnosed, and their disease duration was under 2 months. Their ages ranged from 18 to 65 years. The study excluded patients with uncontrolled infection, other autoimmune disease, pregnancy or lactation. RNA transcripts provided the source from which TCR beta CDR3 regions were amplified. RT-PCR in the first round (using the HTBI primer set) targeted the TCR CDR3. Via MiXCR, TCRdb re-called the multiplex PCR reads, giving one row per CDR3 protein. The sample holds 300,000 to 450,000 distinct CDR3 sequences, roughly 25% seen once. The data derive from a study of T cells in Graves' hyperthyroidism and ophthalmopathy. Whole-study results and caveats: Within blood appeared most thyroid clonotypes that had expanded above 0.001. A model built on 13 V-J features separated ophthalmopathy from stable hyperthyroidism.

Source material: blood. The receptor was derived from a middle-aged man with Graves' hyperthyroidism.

CDR3 protein: CASSYSTQETQYF. DNA of the CDR3: TGTGCCAGCAGTTACTCGACACAAGAGACCCAGTACTTC. This chain connects TRBV3-1 to TRBJ2-5, with no clear D. The CDR3 has 13 residues. Trimming removed 6 bases at V and 2 bases at J, with 10 bases between. Germline loops: CDR1 LGHDT, CDR2 YNNKEL (reference sequence).